Included here is one TCR beta chain sequence, with context. V was cut by 8 bases and J by 0 bases, with 10 bases left in between. CDR1 ENHRY and CDR2 SYGVKD come from the germline V gene. CDR3 length: 14 amino acids. This sample was taken from a study of technical replicates of blood from a few donors. Only in-frame clones appear in the TCRdb table, and some are missing; sequencing was by immunoSEQ multiplex PCR. Of some 70,000 clones listed, approximately 91% are singletons. The sample was PBMCs. The chain links TRBV10-3 to TRBJ2-2; D remains ambiguous. This receptor was identified in a human donor in good health. Some clones in this sample may be carry-over from other donors' samples. Here the CDR3 DNA reads TGTGCCATCCGTGGAGTGGCGAACACCGGGGAGCTGTTTTTT. Protein product: CAIRGVANTGELFF.